A single sample is the source of the 19 T cell receptor beta chains below, sequenced in a study of a mutant IDH1 vaccine in newly diagnosed glioma. Documented time point: baseline, week 1 (first vaccination visit). Treatment meaning: pre-vaccination baseline after standard-of-care therapy. The repertoire was sequenced with immunoSEQ multiplex PCR; TCRdb's copy has only in-frame clones and lacks some. The sample consists of around 87,000 clones, approximately 83% of them appearing once. Here the sequenced sample was PBMCs, taken from a glioma patient treated with radiotherapy, temozolomide or both. These receptors were taken from a woman aged 45 to 65 with glioma.

V gene TRBV5-1 combines with J gene TRBJ1-2; the D is unclear. Germline V lookup: CDR1 SGHRS, CDR2 YFSETQ. CDR3 length: 13 amino acids. The V end lost 0 bases, the J end lost 8 bases, and 11 bases lay between the germline ends. The CDR3 here is CASSLEPGRGYTF. In DNA, the CDR3 is TGCGCCAGCAGCTTGGAACCTGGAAGAGGCTACACCTTC.

The chain links TRBV6-5 to TRBJ2-7; 7 nucleotides agree with TRBD1. Unmatched junction bases numbered 4, after V lost 5 bases and J lost 0 bases. The germline gives CDR1 MNHEY, CDR2 SVGAGI. This CDR3 is built from 14 residues. The CDR3 bases are TGTGCCAGCAGTCGGGGACAGTTCTCCTACGAGCAGTACTTC. Amino acid sequence: CASSRGQFSYEQYF.

The chain combines TRBV19 with TRBJ1-1, with D perhaps matching TRBD1 (5 bases). The germline V gene encodes CDR1 LNHDA and CDR2 SQIVND (reference sequence). There are 15 residues in the CDR3. Trimming removed 10 bases from V and 2 bases from J, with 20 bases in between. Written as DNA, the CDR3 is TGTGCCACCAGGAGCGGGGGGGTAACCAACACTGAAGCTTTCTTT. This gives the protein CATRSGGVTNTEAFF.

The table lists this clone with a count of one. V is TRBV5-1 and J is TRBJ2-4, with D perhaps TRBD1 (5 bases). The ends were cut back, 0 bases at V and 7 bases at J, with 5 bases in the middle. The CDR3 has 12 residues. Germline CDR1 reads SGHRS; CDR2 reads YFSETQ. The CDR3 is CASSLEGNIQYF. The DNA for the CDR3 is TGCGCCAGCAGCTTGGAGGGGAACATTCAGTACTTC.

The chain uses TRBV7-8 and TRBJ1-6; 10 bases line up with TRBD1. V was clipped by 5 bases and J by 7 bases; unmatched bases: 8. From germline, CDR1 is SGHVS and CDR2 FQNEAQ. The CDR3 extends over 16 amino acids. The CDR3 coding sequence is TGTGCCAGCAGCCCACCATTGGACAGGGGGAATTCACCCCTCCACTTT. Protein sequence: CASSPPLDRGNSPLHF.

This sequence joins TRBV7-8 and TRBJ2-2; maybe TRBD1 (6 bases). Trimming removed 11 bases at V and 0 bases at J, with 7 bases between. Per germline, CDR1 SGHVS and CDR2 FQNEAQ. This CDR3 has 12 amino acids. The CDR3 sequence: CADRTNTGELFF. CDR3 DNA: TGTGCCGACAGGACGAACACCGGGGAGCTGTTTTTT.

The V gene is TRBV4-2, the J gene TRBJ2-3, with 8 bases that match TRBD2. The CDR3 has 19 amino acids. Trimming cost V 1 base and J 2 bases; bases outside gene matches: 14. CDR1 is LGHNA, CDR2 YNFKEQ, per germline. CDR3 nucleotide sequence: TGTGCCAGCAGCCAAGGTGTGGCAGGGATGGGACTAGACACAGATACGCAGTATTTT. It is translated as CASSQGVAGMGLDTDTQYF.

J is TRBJ2-2 and V is TRBV7-9; D is possibly TRBD2 (7 bases). Germline V gene data show CDR1 as SEHNR and CDR2 as FQNEAQ (reference sequence). This CDR3 is 15 amino acids long. V lost 4 bases and J lost 6, with 15 bases in between. For the CDR3, the DNA is TGTGCCAGCAGCTCCCGCGGGGGCCCGCCCGGGGAGCTGTTTTTT. This translates into CASSSRGGPPGELFF.

The chain employs TRBV12-5 and TRBJ1-2; TRBD1 aligns across 9 bases. Germline CDR1 LGHNT, CDR2 FRNRAP. The CDR3 runs to 13 residues. J gave up 8 bases and V 7 bases, and 8 bases lay outside the gene matches. Written as DNA, the CDR3 is TGTGCTAGTGCCACGGGACAGGGAGGCGGCTACACCTTC. Protein product: CASATGQGGGYTF.

This clone occurred once. V gene TRBV5-6 combines with J gene TRBJ1-1; D gene unclear. This CDR3 contains 14 residues. Trimming removed 1 base from V and 2 bases from J, with 9 bases in between. CDR1 SGHDT and CDR2 YYEEEE come from the germline V gene. CDR3 protein: CASSLLGANTEAFF. The CDR3 bases are TGTGCCAGCAGCTTGTTAGGAGCCAACACTGAAGCTTTCTTT.

The rearrangement joins TRBV29-1 to TRBJ2-1, with no clear D. Germline V gene lookup returns CDR1 SQVTM and CDR2 ANQGSEA. With 3 bases removed from V and 8 bases from J, the gap between germline ends came to 8 bases. CDR3 length equals 11 residues. CDR3 sequence reads: CSVDRRYEQFF. The CDR3 bases are TGCAGCGTTGACCGCAGGTATGAGCAGTTCTTC.

This clone was observed a single time. The chain carries TRBV27 and TRBJ2-1, with 7 bases that match TRBD1. This CDR3 is 15 amino acids long. Germline V gene sequence: CDR1 MNHEY, CDR2 SMNVEV (reference sequence). Trimming removed 5 bases from V and 0 bases from J; junction bases left unmatched: 4. The CDR3 DNA reads TGTGCCAGCAGTCGACAGGGTGACTCCTACAATGAGCAGTTCTTC. Translating gives CASSRQGDSYNEQFF.

The gene calls are TRBV6-1 and TRBJ2-7, with unresolved D. The germline V gene encodes CDR1 MNHNS and CDR2 SASEGT. This CDR3 is built from 15 residues. Trimming shortened V by 5 bases and J by 6 bases, and 20 bases separated the two germline ends. Written as DNA, the CDR3 is TGTGCCAGCAGTTTCCCTCCTTCGTCGGGTACCGAGCAGTACTTC. Encoded protein: CASSFPPSSGTEQYF.

The chain joins TRBV28 to TRBJ1-6; 12 bases line up with TRBD1. The CDR3 sequence is 16 residues long. CDR1 MDHEN and CDR2 SYDVKM come from the germline V gene. Trimming cost V 5 bases and J 8 bases; bases outside gene matches: 7. The CDR3 protein is CASSILRDRGHSPLHF. In DNA form, the CDR3 reads TGTGCCAGCAGTATCCTCCGGGACAGGGGGCATTCACCCCTCCACTTT.

The chain joins TRBV27 to TRBJ2-7; D is perhaps TRBD1 or TRBD2 (5 bases each). V lost 5 bases to trimming and J lost 2 bases, with 16 bases between them. In germline, CDR1 is MNHEY, CDR2 SMNVEV (reference sequence). The CDR3 consists of 15 residues. CDR3 DNA sequence: TGTGCCAGCAGTGCGCAGGGACCCAGGGCCTACGAGCAGTACTTC. It specifies CASSAQGPRAYEQYF.

CDR3 in amino acids: CASSLGGRRGYTF. For the CDR3, the DNA is TGTGCCAGCAGCCTGGGAGGGCGGCGGGGCTACACCTTC. V usage is TRBV7-3 and J usage is TRBJ1-2; D is undetermined. Germline V CDR1 and CDR2: SGHTA, FQGTGA. This CDR3 is 13 amino acids long. Trimming took off 5 bases at V and 8 bases at J, with 15 bases between the two ends.

V usage is TRBV7-8 and J usage is TRBJ2-3; 10 bases agree with TRBD1. The CDR3 extends over 16 amino acids. With V trimmed by 9 bases and J by 3 bases, 12 bases remained unmatched. Per germline, CDR1 SGHVS and CDR2 FQNEAQ. DNA of the CDR3: TGTGCCAGTAGACCAACGACAGGGGGCGCAACAGATACGCAGTATTTT. It encodes CASRPTTGGATDTQYF.

The rearrangement links TRBV7-2 to TRBJ2-7; D is undetermined. From germline, CDR1 is SGHTA and CDR2 FQGNSA. The V end lost 1 base, the J end lost 3 bases, and 10 bases lay between the germline ends. The CDR3 runs to 14 residues. CDR3 protein: CASSLVNFVYEQYF. The DNA of the CDR3 is TGTGCCAGCAGCTTAGTAAATTTCGTCTACGAGCAGTACTTC.

This clone turned up a few times. The V gene is TRBV7-9, the J gene TRBJ1-1; 8 bases fit TRBD1. The CDR3 is 13 amino acids. With V trimmed by 5 bases and J by 3 bases, 2 bases remained unmatched. CDR1 and CDR2 (germline): SEHNR, FQNEAQ (reference sequence). CDR3 loop: CASSATGDTEAFF. The CDR3 region has the DNA TGTGCCAGCAGCGCGACAGGGGACACTGAAGCTTTCTTT. Full variable domain (remainder filled in from reference TRBV7-9 and TRBJ1-1): DTGVSQNPRHKITKRGQNVTFRCDPISEHNRLYWYRQTLGQGPEFLTYFQNEAQLEKSRLLSDRFSAERPKGSFSTLEIQRTEQGDSAMYLCASSATGDTEAFFGQGTRLTVV.